One and the same sample provided the 20 T cell receptor beta chains below, sequenced in a study of T cells in Graves' hyperthyroidism and ophthalmopathy. TCR beta CDR3 region amplification was performed from RNA transcripts. First-round RT-PCR targeting the TCR CDR3 was performed with the HTBI primer set. Each CDR3 protein is one row after TCRdb ran MiXCR on the multiplex PCR reads. Of 500,000 to 750,000 distinct CDR3 sequences in the sample, roughly 14% were seen once. Sequences were obtained from blood. Receptors were obtained from a woman under 40 with Graves' hyperthyroidism.

The genes are TRBV4-2 and TRBJ2-1; TRBD2 aligns across 7 bases. The V segment lost 0 bases and the J segment 0 bases; nucleotides outside the gene matches: 8. CDR1 is LGHNA and CDR2 is YNFKEQ in the germline V gene. The CDR3 is made up of 18 amino acids. The CDR3: CASSQDDLAVSSYNEQFF. For the CDR3, the DNA is TGTGCCAGCAGCCAAGATGACCTAGCGGTTAGCTCCTACAATGAGCAGTTCTTC.

This clonotype appeared many times. This chain joins TRBV29-1 and TRBJ2-7, with D possibly TRBD2 on 6 matching bases. Deletions cut 7 bases from V and 9 bases from J, with 16 bases between. The CDR3 loop spans 11 amino acids. CDR1 is SQVTM, CDR2 ANQGSEA, per germline. DNA for the CDR3: TGCAGCGGCAAGACTAGTCACGGGCAGTACTTC. Protein product: CSGKTSHGQYF.

As concerns this clonotype: A much larger clone lies one base from this, so it may be a read error. Because it lacks the conserved phenylalanine or tryptophan at the end, this CDR3 is likely a read error. V is TRBV11-2 and J is TRBJ1-1, with no clear D. The germline CDR1 and CDR2 sequences are SGHAT and FQNNGV. V was pared by 7 bases and J by 0 bases, with 21 bases between. This CDR3 contains 17 residues. The DNA for the CDR3 is TGTGCCAGCACCGAGCGTCGGGCGCTCTCCATGAACACTGAAGCTTTCTCT. Its translation: CASTERRALSMNTEAFS.

The rearrangement uses TRBV9 and TRBJ1-2; D is perhaps TRBD1 (5 bases). Per germline, CDR1 SGDLS and CDR2 YYNGEE. CDR3 length equals 14 residues. V lost 0 bases to trimming and J lost 8 bases, with 14 bases between them. CDR3 coding DNA: TGTGCCAGCAGCGTAGCTTGGGGGTCCGGCGGCTACACCTTC. The encoded protein is CASSVAWGSGGYTF.

The sample holds many counts of this clonotype. This chain joins TRBV6-2 or TRBV6-3 and TRBJ2-7; D gene ambiguous. Trimming shortened V by 8 bases and J by 6 bases, and 17 bases separated the two germline ends. The CDR3 covers 13 residues. Germline CDR1 is MNHEY and CDR2 is SVGEGT. CDR3 coding DNA: TGTGCCAGCGCGTTTATCAGGAACCGCGAGCAGTACTTC. Protein sequence: CASAFIRNREQYF.

Ten or more counts support this clonotype. V is TRBV12-5 and J is TRBJ2-1; 8 positions match TRBD1. Looked up from germline, CDR1 is LGHNT and CDR2 is FRNRAP. The trim removed 5 bases at V and 8 bases at J, leaving 8 bases unmatched. The CDR3 length is 14 residues. DNA for the CDR3: TGTGCTAGTGGTGCCGGGACAGGCTTTGATGAGCAGTTCTTC. Translated: CASGAGTGFDEQFF. Based on the CDR3 plus reference TRBV12-5 and TRBJ2-1, the full variable domain is DARVTQTPRHKVTEMGQEVTMRCQPILGHNTVFWYRQTMMQGLELLAYFRNRAPLDDSGMPKDRFSAEMPDATLATLKIQPSEPRDSAVYFCASGAGTGFDEQFFGPGTRLTVL.

This clonotype has only one observation. The V gene is TRBV7-9, the J gene TRBJ2-7, with D possibly being TRBD1 (6 bases). The last part of the DNA fits TRBJ2-1 better; the J call may be wrong. The CDR3 totals 13 residues. Germline CDR1 SEHNR, CDR2 FQNEAQ (reference sequence). The CDR3 bases are TGTGCCAGCAGCTGGGACACCCCCTACGAGCAGTTCTTC. Residues: CASSWDTPYEQFF.

This clonotype occurred a few times. The chain has TRBV19 and TRBJ1-4; possible D gene TRBD1, 5 bases. V dropped 7 bases and J dropped 4 bases, with 16 bases sitting between them. Germline assignment: CDR1 LNHDA and CDR2 SQIVND (reference sequence). The CDR3 length is 15 residues. Here the CDR3 reads CASNFRDGGNEKLFF. CDR3 nucleotide sequence: TGTGCCAGTAATTTCAGGGACGGTGGTAATGAAAAACTGTTTTTT. The full variable domain, with the rest looked up from reference TRBV19 and TRBJ1-4, is DGGITQSPKYLFRKEGQNVTLSCEQNLNHDAMYWYRQDPGQGLRLIYYSQIVNDFQKGDIAEGYSVSREKKESFPLTVTSAQKNPTAFYLCASNFRDGGNEKLFFGSGTQLSVL.

J is TRBJ2-7 and V is TRBV27, with 9 nucleotides matching TRBD2. CDR3 length equals 13 residues. Per germline, CDR1 MNHEY and CDR2 SMNVEV (reference sequence). V trimming: 4 bases; J trimming: 5 bases; junction bases outside the gene matches: 3. The CDR3 region has the DNA TGTGCCAGCAGTTGGGCGGGAGGGGACGAGCAGTACTTC. Translation: CASSWAGGDEQYF.

The chain is built from TRBV19 and TRBJ2-7; D not resolved. In germline, CDR1 is LNHDA, CDR2 SQIVND (reference sequence). The CDR3 loop spans 15 amino acids. Between the trimmed V and J ends, which lost 4 bases and 1 base, there was a span of 14 bases. CDR3 DNA: TGTGCCAGTAGTAACGGGCGTCCAAGTTCCTACGAGCAGTACTTC. Amino acids: CASSNGRPSSYEQYF.

The rearrangement uses TRBV7-9 and TRBJ2-2; tentatively, D is TRBD2 (5 bases). V was trimmed by 5 bases and J by 5 bases, leaving 12 bases between them. The CDR3 spans 14 residues. Germline V CDR1 and CDR2: SEHNR, FQNEAQ (reference sequence). CDR3 residues: CASSRLGLTGELFF. The DNA of the CDR3 is TGTGCCAGCAGCCGACTCGGACTGACCGGGGAGCTGTTTTTT.

On this clonotype itself: One base away lies a much larger clone, so this may be a sequencing read error. The CDR3, as DNA: TGTGCCTGGAGTAACGGACTAGGACTCTATGAGCAGTTCTTC. It specifies CAWSNGLGLYEQFF. The genes are TRBV30 and TRBJ2-1; TRBD2 matches at 7 bases. This CDR3 contains 14 residues. After removal of 2 bases from V and 8 bases from J, the junction contained 9 bases not matched to a gene. Germline CDR1 and CDR2: GTSNPN and SVGIG (reference sequence).

V is TRBV10-3 and J is TRBJ2-2; D is tentatively TRBD1 or TRBD2 (5 bases each). This CDR3 comprises 14 residues. CDR1 and CDR2 (germline): ENHRY, SYGVKD. Trimming left V 9 bases short and J 0 bases short, with 11 bases between. CDR3 residues: CAMRDVANTGELFF. CDR3 DNA: TGTGCCATGAGGGACGTCGCGAACACCGGGGAGCTGTTTTTT.

The table lists this clonotype with many counts. The chain uses TRBV2 and TRBJ1-1, with D perhaps TRBD1 (6 bases). The CDR3 is 11 amino acids. Germline V gene data show CDR1 as SNHLY and CDR2 as FYNNEI. V was trimmed by 6 bases and J by 4 bases, leaving 6 bases between them. CDR3 protein: CASRGGTEAFF. The CDR3 DNA sequence: TGTGCCAGCAGAGGGGGCACTGAAGCTTTCTTT.

This chain links TRBV6-2 or TRBV6-3 with TRBJ2-4, with 8 bases lining up with TRBD1. The germline V gene encodes CDR1 MNHEY and CDR2 SVGEGT. V trimming: 0 bases; J trimming: 0 bases; junction bases outside the gene matches: 7. The CDR3 extends over 18 amino acids. The CDR3 DNA reads as TGTGCCAGCAGTTACTCGATGCGGGACAGGCGAGCCAAAAACATTCAGTACTTC. Encoded protein: CASSYSMRDRRAKNIQYF.

The DNA of the CDR3 is TGTGCCTGGAGCGGAGGAGAAAAACTGTTTTTT. Translating gives CAWSGGEKLFF. The genes are TRBV30 and TRBJ1-4; D ambiguous. The CDR3 consists of 11 residues. CDR1 is GTSNPN, CDR2 SVGIG, per germline (reference sequence). Deletions cut 3 bases from V and 8 bases from J, with 7 bases between.

V and J are TRBV11-2 and TRBJ2-1, with TRBD2 matching 14 bases. Germline-derived CDR1 and CDR2 are SGHAT and FQNNGV. The CDR3 consists of 20 residues. V lost 1 base, J lost 4 bases, and 12 bases stayed unmatched. The CDR3, as DNA: TGTGCCAGCAGCTTAGTACGGGGACTAGCGGGAGAGGGGATGTACAATGAGCAGTTCTTC. Translated: CASSLVRGLAGEGMYNEQFF.

Comments on this clonotype: The conserved final phenylalanine or tryptophan is absent from the CDR3, which likely points to a read error. The chain is built from TRBV7-8 and TRBJ1-5, with 9 bases matching TRBD1. Germline-derived CDR1 and CDR2 are SGHVS and FQNEAQ. The CDR3 spans 16 residues. The CDR3 region is CAGSSTTGGLNQPQHS. The CDR3 DNA reads TGTGCCGGCAGCTCCACCACAGGGGGCCTCAATCAGCCCCAGCATTCT.

J is TRBJ2-2 and V is TRBV15, with TRBD2 identical over 9 bases. Germline V lookup: CDR1 LNHNV, CDR2 YYDKDF (reference sequence). The CDR3 consists of 14 residues. V dropped 1 base and J dropped 6; count of bases not matched to a gene: 0. DNA of the CDR3: TGTGCCACCAGCAGAGGGACTAGCGCCGGGGAGCTGTTTTTT. Translated: CATSRGTSAGELFF. Together with reference TRBV15 and TRBJ2-2, the CDR3 gives the full variable domain: DAMVIQNPRYQVTQFGKPVTLSCSQTLNHNVMYWYQQKSSQAPKLLFHYYDKDFNNEADTPDNFQSRRPNTSFCFLDIRSPGLGDTAMYLCATSRGTSAGELFFGEGSRLTVL.

The chain couples TRBV3-1 to TRBJ2-7; D might be TRBD1 (6 bases). Germline V gene sequence: CDR1 LGHDT, CDR2 YNNKEL (reference sequence). CDR3 size: 15 residues. Deletions cut 6 bases from V and 2 bases from J, with 17 bases between. The CDR3 DNA reads TGTGCCAGCAGTCCCGCTGTGGCAGGGGCCTACGAGCAGTACTTC. It yields the protein CASSPAVAGAYEQYF.